Listed here are 19 T cell receptor beta chains from one sample, sequenced in a study of memory CD4+ T cells and cytomegalovirus serostatus (dated by TCRdb to the late 2010s). Library creation used the immunoSEQ multiplex PCR assay. Imported from immuneACCESS, the table was reduced by TCRdb to in-frame sequences with V and J called. These copies leave out some clones; in studies compared against another copy, an unresolved V gene accounts for under half, and the cause of the remainder is not known. This sample comprises 50,000 to 60,000 clones, 70% to 85% of them detected only once. The top ten clones comprise around 0.63% of the sample. A FACSAria II was used to sort memory CD4+ T cells, defined as single viable CD3+CD4+CD8-CD45RO+ cells. The sample taken for sequencing was memory CD4+ T cells from blood. These receptors were taken from an adult in good health and CMV-seronegative.

The chain has TRBV7-6 and TRBJ2-3; 8 bases map to TRBD2. Germline V gene sequence: CDR1 SGHVS, CDR2 FNYEAQ. This CDR3 spans 17 amino acids. J lost 2 bases, V lost 3 bases, and 10 bases had no gene match. The CDR3 here is CASSLARGGGITDTQYF. For the CDR3, the DNA is TGTGCCAGCAGCTTGGCCCGGGGGGGCGGTATCACAGATACGCAGTATTTT.

The chain joins TRBV5-4 to TRBJ2-2, with a weak D call TRBD2 (5 bases). V was pared by 4 bases and J by 1 base, with 11 bases between. Germline V lookup: CDR1 SGHNT, CDR2 YYREEE (reference sequence). This CDR3 is built from 15 residues. CDR3 in amino acids: CASSGGPKNTGELFF. CDR3 nucleotides: TGTGCCAGCAGCGGCGGGCCCAAGAACACCGGGGAGCTGTTTTTT.

The rearrangement joins TRBV5-1 to TRBJ1-2; no reliable D call. Germline V gene lookup returns CDR1 SGHRS and CDR2 YFSETQ. The CDR3 length is 14 residues. Trimming left V 6 bases short and J 1 base short, with 13 bases between. The CDR3 DNA sequence: TGCGCCAGCAACCAAGCCGGGATTAACTATGGCTACACCTTC. Its translation: CASNQAGINYGYTF.

V usage is TRBV25-1 and J usage is TRBJ1-1, with 9 bases aligning to TRBD1. V was pared by 6 bases and J by 5 bases, with 4 bases of the junction left unmatched. Germline lookup yields CDR1 MGHDK and CDR2 SYGVNS. The CDR3 runs 13 residues. The CDR3 spells CASSGQGRTEAFF. The CDR3 DNA reads TGTGCCAGCAGCGGACAGGGGCGGACTGAAGCTTTCTTT.

V usage is TRBV7-9 and J usage is TRBJ1-2; D gene ambiguous. V lost 1 base and J lost 0, with 9 bases in between. CDR1 is SEHNR and CDR2 is FQNEAQ in the germline V gene (reference sequence). The CDR3 is 15 amino acids. In DNA, the CDR3 is TGTGCCAGCAGCTTAGAAACCTCAGCTAACTATGGCTACACCTTC. Translation gives CASSLETSANYGYTF.

The chain employs TRBV5-5 and TRBJ1-3; 7 nucleotides line up with TRBD1. The CDR3 has 16 amino acids. Losses at the gene ends were 3 bases for V and 2 bases for J; bases not matched to a gene: 8. CDR1 is SGHKS, CDR2 YYEKEE, per germline (reference sequence). CDR3 protein: CASSWTGTETGNTIYF. The CDR3 nucleotides are TGTGCCAGCAGCTGGACCGGGACAGAAACTGGAAACACCATATATTTT.

The chain joins TRBV11-2 to TRBJ1-6; D gene ambiguous. The CDR3 loop spans 17 amino acids. Germline V CDR1 and CDR2: SGHAT, FQNNGV. V lost 3 bases and J lost 0, with 12 bases in between. CDR3: CASSLSEGSSYNSPLHF. The CDR3 bases are TGTGCCAGCAGCTTGAGTGAGGGTAGCTCCTATAATTCACCCCTCCACTTT.

Details on this clone: At one boundary the junction diverges from the germline segment, which might be a read error. The rearrangement joins TRBV5-8 to TRBJ1-3, with a tentative D call TRBD1 (5 bases). This CDR3 comprises 13 residues. Germline values: CDR1 SGHTS, CDR2 YDEGEE. Here the CDR3 DNA reads TGTGCCAGCAGCTTGCTAGGGTCGGGCAGGGCCGAATTT. Translation gives CASSLLGSGRAEF.

The chain combines TRBV7-2 with TRBJ2-3; D remains ambiguous. Germline CDR1 reads SGHTA; CDR2 reads FQGNSA. This CDR3 comprises 15 residues. The ends were cut back, 1 base at V and 2 bases at J, with 10 bases in the middle. CDR3 sequence reads: CASSLGLGNTDTQYF. CDR3 DNA sequence: TGTGCCAGCAGCTTAGGACTGGGTAACACAGATACGCAGTATTTT. Full variable domain (outside the CDR3, taken from reference TRBV7-2 and TRBJ2-3): GAGVSQSPSNKVTEKGKDVELRCDPISGHTALYWYRQSLGQGLEFLIYFQGNSAPDKSGLPSDRFSAERTGGSVSTLTIQRTQQEDSAVYLCASSLGLGNTDTQYFGPGTRLTVL.

V and J are TRBV21-1 and TRBJ2-7; the D call TRBD1 from the table was never checked on the DNA. TRBV21-1 is a known pseudogene. The CDR3 extends over 15 amino acids. CDR3 residues: CASGGQGEGSYEQYF. The CDR3, as DNA: TGTGCCAGCGGGGGACAGGGGGAAGGGTCCTACGAGCAGTACTTC.

The chain combines TRBV2 with TRBJ2-6, with 11 bases aligning to TRBD1. V lost 8 bases and J lost 0; bases outside the gene matches: 3. The V gene's germline CDR1 is SNHLY and CDR2 FYNNEI. The CDR3 is made up of 16 amino acids. The CDR3 region is CASGDRGNSGANVLTF. The CDR3 DNA sequence: TGTGCCAGCGGGGACAGGGGGAACTCTGGGGCCAACGTCCTGACTTTC.

V is TRBV7-9 and J is TRBJ1-5; 8 positions agree with TRBD1. The CDR3 totals 15 residues. From germline, CDR1 is SEHNR and CDR2 FQNEAQ (reference sequence). The J segment lost 7 bases and the V segment lost 5 bases, leaving 10 bases of the junction unmatched. The chain's CDR3 is CASSGPGTGGQPQHF. The CDR3 DNA follows: TGTGCCAGCAGCGGCCCGGGAACAGGGGGACAGCCCCAGCATTTT.

The V gene is TRBV5-1, the J gene TRBJ1-1, with a tentative D call TRBD1 (6 bases). The V end lost 3 bases, the J end lost 7 bases, and 25 bases lay between the germline ends. The CDR3 totals 17 residues. In germline, CDR1 is SGHRS, CDR2 YFSETQ. The CDR3 DNA reads TGCGCCAGCAGCTACAAACCCCGAGTTGCAGGGGCCGGTGAAGCTTTCTTT. Residues: CASSYKPRVAGAGEAFF.

CDR3 in DNA: TGTGCCAGCAGTTTCCCGAGGGGCAATCAGCCCCAGCATTTT. This sequence encodes CASSFPRGNQPQHF. V gene TRBV28 combines with J gene TRBJ1-5; the D is unclear. CDR1 MDHEN and CDR2 SYDVKM come from the germline V gene. V was shortened by 3 bases and J by 2 bases, with 8 bases between the two germline ends. The CDR3 is 14 residues long.

The chain has TRBV7-2 and TRBJ1-5; possibly TRBD1 for D (6 bases). Trimming stripped 1 base from V and 4 bases from J, with 11 bases between. This CDR3 spans 15 amino acids. From germline, CDR1 is SGHTA and CDR2 FQGNSA. DNA for the CDR3: TGTGCCAGCAGCTTAGATGGGGGCGGGAATCAGCCCCAGCATTTT. This encodes CASSLDGGGNQPQHF.

This clone appeared a single time. The chain uses TRBV2 and TRBJ1-2; TRBD1 matches 8 bases. Germline V gene lookup returns CDR1 SNHLY and CDR2 FYNNEI. The V segment lost 5 bases and the J segment 4 bases; nucleotides outside the gene matches: 6. The CDR3 spans 14 residues. The CDR3 spells CASSMGQDGYGYTF. The CDR3, as DNA: TGTGCCAGCAGTATGGGACAGGACGGCTATGGCTACACCTTC.

The J gene is TRBJ1-3, the V gene TRBV25-1; D ambiguous. V dropped 4 bases and J dropped 2 bases, with 9 bases sitting between them. The CDR3 runs 14 residues. Germline V lookup: CDR1 MGHDK, CDR2 SYGVNS. The CDR3 DNA sequence: TGTGCCAGCAGTGCGTACAGTGCTGGAAACACCATATATTTT. This gives the protein CASSAYSAGNTIYF.

This chain connects TRBV28 to TRBJ1-5; a weak D match, TRBD1 (6 bases). This CDR3 is built from 15 residues. Trimming stripped 6 bases from V and 0 bases from J, with 12 bases between. Germline V gene lookup returns CDR1 MDHEN and CDR2 SYDVKM. Here the CDR3 DNA reads TGTGCCAGCAGGAAAACAGGGTATAGCAATCAGCCCCAGCATTTT. It translates to CASRKTGYSNQPQHF.

This sequence joins TRBV19 and TRBJ1-6; tentatively, D is TRBD1 (5 bases). CDR3 size: 14 residues. Germline V lookup: CDR1 LNHDA, CDR2 SQIVND (reference sequence). With 2 bases removed from V and 5 bases from J, the gap between germline ends came to 7 bases. DNA for the CDR3: TGTGCCAGTAGTATACAGGGTAATAATTCACCCCTCCACTTT. The encoded protein is CASSIQGNNSPLHF.